This T cell receptor (beta chain) is from a study of CD8 T cells in ankylosing spondylitis. Study conclusions and caveats: It appeared that ankylosing spondylitis blood was characterized by a TCR beta motif of about 8 highly homologous variants. Several of the motif variants were reported before in synovial fluid and blood from reactive arthritis.

The authors made TCR beta libraries by quantitative 5'-RACE with molecular barcodes. TCRdb independently ran MiXCR on the 5' RACE reads; one entry per CDR3 protein. The repertoire includes around 490,000 distinct CDR3 sequences, under 5.5% of them detected once, and under 4.5% sits in the top ten. This clonotype was seen at least ten times. Its antigen remains unidentified. This CDR3 has 17 amino acids. Looked up from germline, CDR1 is MNHEY and CDR2 is SVGEGT. Trimming took 0 bases from V and 6 from J, leaving 20 bases between them. The chain recombines TRBV6-2 or TRBV6-3 with TRBJ2-5; perhaps TRBD2 as D (6 bases). The receptor comes from a male donor with ankylosing spondylitis. The material sequenced was blood, either unsorted or a sorted T cell fraction (not recorded which). The CDR3 here is CASSYSIGREAVKTQYF. The DNA for the CDR3 is TGTGCCAGCAGTTACTCGATTGGCAGGGAGGCTGTAAAGACCCAGTACTTC.